The 9 T cell receptor beta chains reported below all come from one sample, sequenced in a study of shared clonotypes between healthy human individuals. Repertoires were generated with immunoSEQ multiplex PCR, while TCRdb's copy carries only in-frame clones and drops some. Here the sample spans a few hundred thousand clones, less than 75% being singletons. The sequencing sample was made of memory CD4+ T cells sorted from blood. As to subset: CD45RA-negative fraction. The source is a man aged 30 to 45 in good health.

This clone was observed once. The chain uses TRBV2 and TRBJ1-5, with 10 nucleotides matching TRBD1. This CDR3 spans 14 amino acids. Germline V gene data show CDR1 as SNHLY and CDR2 as FYNNEI. V lost 6 bases, J lost 6 bases, and 5 bases stayed unmatched. DNA for the CDR3: TGTGCCAGCAGGACAGGGGGCGACCGTCAGCCCCAGCATTTT. Its translation: CASRTGGDRQPQHF.

Details on this clone: This sample also contains other DNA sequences that code for the same CDR3. This chain links TRBV5-1 with TRBJ1-5; D might be TRBD1 (6 bases). The ends were cut back, 2 bases at V and 6 bases at J, with 9 bases in the middle. The CDR3 length is 13 residues. Germline V gene sequence: CDR1 SGHRS, CDR2 YFSETQ. CDR3 in amino acids: CASSLGGGQPQHF. In DNA, the CDR3 is TGCGCCAGCAGCTTAGGGGGAGGTCAGCCCCAGCATTTT. The variable domain in full, with the rest retrieved from reference TRBV5-1 and TRBJ1-5, is KAGVTQTPRYLIKTRGQQVTLSCSPISGHRSVSWYQQTPGQGLQFLFEYFSETQRNKGNFPGRFSGRQFSNSRSEMNVSTLELGDSALYLCASSLGGGQPQHFGDGTRLSIL.

In its sample, this clone was seen a few times. The chain couples TRBV9 to TRBJ1-4, with 8 positions matching TRBD1. J was trimmed by 4 bases and V by 3 bases; bases with no gene match: 5. The CDR3 consists of 15 residues. In germline, CDR1 is SGDLS, CDR2 YYNGEE. The CDR3 region is CASSALQGVNEKLFF. The CDR3 DNA reads as TGTGCCAGCAGCGCACTACAGGGGGTTAATGAAAAACTGTTTTTT.

This chain joins TRBV5-4 and TRBJ1-1, with D possibly matching TRBD1 (6 bases). V gave up 2 bases and J gave up 1 base, with 9 bases separating them. CDR1 and CDR2 from the germline V gene are SGHNT and YYREEE (reference sequence). This CDR3 contains 14 residues. The CDR3: CASSLPGANTEAFF. The CDR3 bases are TGTGCCAGCAGCTTACCGGGGGCGAACACTGAAGCTTTCTTT. Full variable domain (outside the CDR3, taken from reference TRBV5-4 and TRBJ1-1): ETGVTQSPTHLIKTRGQQVTLRCSSQSGHNTVSWYQQALGQGPQFIFQYYREEENGRGNFPPRFSGLQFPNYSSELNVNALELDDSALYLCASSLPGANTEAFFGQGTRLTVV.

The chain carries TRBV14 and TRBJ1-6; no clear D gene. Germline CDR1 SGHDN, CDR2 FVKESK. The CDR3 sequence is 12 residues long. V was trimmed by 10 bases and J by 1 base, leaving 5 bases between them. The CDR3 protein is CATSSYNSPLHF. The CDR3 region has the DNA TGTGCCACCTCGTCCTATAATTCACCCCTCCACTTT.

V is TRBV14 and J is TRBJ2-7, with TRBD1 matching 8 bases. The germline CDR1 and CDR2 sequences are SGHDN and FVKESK. V lost 1 base and J lost 4; bases outside the gene matches: 3. The CDR3 sequence is 14 residues long. The CDR3 is CASSQAWTGYEQYF. CDR3 in DNA: TGTGCCAGCAGCCAAGCCTGGACAGGGTACGAGCAGTACTTC.

A remark on this clone: The same CDR3 can be traced to other DNA sequences in this sample. V is TRBV6-1 and J is TRBJ1-3; no clear D gene. Germline V gene lookup returns CDR1 MNHNS and CDR2 SASEGT. The CDR3 is 11 residues long. The CDR3 DNA sequence: TGTGCGTCGCAGGCTGGAAACACCATATATTTT. This gives the protein CASQAGNTIYF.

J is TRBJ2-4 and V is TRBV7-8, with 7 bases aligning to TRBD2. The CDR3 has 15 amino acids. V shed 5 bases and J 6 bases; nucleotides not matched to a gene: 10. Germline V gene sequence: CDR1 SGHVS, CDR2 FQNEAQ. CDR3 DNA sequence: TGTGCCAGCAGCCTACGAAGGGGACTATTAAACATTCAGTACTTC. Translation: CASSLRRGLLNIQYF.

The genes are TRBV7-2 and TRBJ2-5; 8 bases are shared with TRBD2. Germline V gene sequence: CDR1 SGHTA, CDR2 FQGNSA. The CDR3 is 16 residues long. The V gene end was trimmed by 2 bases and the J gene end by 4 bases; junction bases not matched to a gene: 9. CDR3 in amino acids: CASSLMAGGGGETQYF. CDR3 sequence (DNA): TGTGCCAGCAGCTTAATGGCGGGAGGAGGGGGAGAGACCCAGTACTTC. Full variable domain (remainder filled in from reference TRBV7-2 and TRBJ2-5): GAGVSQSPSNKVTEKGKDVELRCDPISGHTALYWYRQSLGQGLEFLIYFQGNSAPDKSGLPSDRFSAERTGGSVSTLTIQRTQQEDSAVYLCASSLMAGGGGETQYFGPGTRLLVL.